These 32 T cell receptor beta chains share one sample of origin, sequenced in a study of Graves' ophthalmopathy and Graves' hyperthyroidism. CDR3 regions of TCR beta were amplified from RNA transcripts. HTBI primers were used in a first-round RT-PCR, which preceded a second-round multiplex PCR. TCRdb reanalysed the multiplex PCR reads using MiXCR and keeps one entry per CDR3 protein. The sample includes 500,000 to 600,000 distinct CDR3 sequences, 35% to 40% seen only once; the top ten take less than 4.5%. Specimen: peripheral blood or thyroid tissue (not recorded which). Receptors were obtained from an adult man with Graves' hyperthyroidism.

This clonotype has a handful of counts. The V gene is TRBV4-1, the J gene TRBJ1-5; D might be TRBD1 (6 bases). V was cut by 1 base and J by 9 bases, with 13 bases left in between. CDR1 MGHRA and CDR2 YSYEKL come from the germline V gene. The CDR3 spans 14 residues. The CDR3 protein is CASSQGVQGWPQHF. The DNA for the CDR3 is TGCGCCAGCAGCCAAGGCGTACAGGGTTGGCCCCAGCATTTT.

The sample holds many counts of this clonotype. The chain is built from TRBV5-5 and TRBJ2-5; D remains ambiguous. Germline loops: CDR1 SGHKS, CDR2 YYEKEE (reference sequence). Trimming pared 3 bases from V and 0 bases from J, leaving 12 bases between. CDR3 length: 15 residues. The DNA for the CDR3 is TGTGCCAGCAGCTATCCTTCGGCGGACCAAGAGACCCAGTACTTC. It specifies CASSYPSADQETQYF.

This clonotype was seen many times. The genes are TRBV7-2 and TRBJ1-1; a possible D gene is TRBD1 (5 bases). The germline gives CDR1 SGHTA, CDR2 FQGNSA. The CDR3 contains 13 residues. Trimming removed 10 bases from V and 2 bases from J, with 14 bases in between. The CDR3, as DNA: TGTGCCACGGAAGATGGGGGTAACACTGAAGCTTTCTTT. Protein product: CATEDGGNTEAFF.

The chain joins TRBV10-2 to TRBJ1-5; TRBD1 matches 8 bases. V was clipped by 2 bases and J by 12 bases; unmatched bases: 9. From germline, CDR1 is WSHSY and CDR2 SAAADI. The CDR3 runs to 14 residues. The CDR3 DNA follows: TGCGCCAGCAGTGAGGGGCAAACAGGGGGTATCCAGCATTTT. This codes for CASSEGQTGGIQHF.

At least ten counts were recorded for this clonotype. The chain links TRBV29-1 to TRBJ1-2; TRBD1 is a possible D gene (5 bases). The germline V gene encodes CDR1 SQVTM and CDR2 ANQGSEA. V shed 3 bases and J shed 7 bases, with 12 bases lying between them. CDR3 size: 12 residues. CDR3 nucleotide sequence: TGCAGCGTTGAGGAGGGGAGCCTTGGCTACACCTTC. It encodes CSVEEGSLGYTF.

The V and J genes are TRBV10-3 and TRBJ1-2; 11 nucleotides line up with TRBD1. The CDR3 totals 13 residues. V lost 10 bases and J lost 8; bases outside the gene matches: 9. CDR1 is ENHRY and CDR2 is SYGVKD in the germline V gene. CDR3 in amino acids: CASSLDRGPGYTF. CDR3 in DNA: TGTGCCAGCAGCTTGGACAGGGGGCCGGGCTACACCTTC.

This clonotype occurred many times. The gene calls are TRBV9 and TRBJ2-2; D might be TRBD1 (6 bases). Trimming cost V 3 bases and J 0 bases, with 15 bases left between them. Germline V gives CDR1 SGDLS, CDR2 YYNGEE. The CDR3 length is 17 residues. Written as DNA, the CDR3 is TGTGCCAGCAGCGGGTCCACAGGGTTCGCGAACACCGGGGAGCTGTTTTTT. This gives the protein CASSGSTGFANTGELFF. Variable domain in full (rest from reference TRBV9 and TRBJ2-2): DSGVTQTPKHLITATGQRVTLRCSPRSGDLSVYWYQQSLDQGLQFLIQYYNGEERAKGNILERFSAQQFPDLHSELNLSSLELGDSALYFCASSGSTGFANTGELFFGEGSRLTVL.

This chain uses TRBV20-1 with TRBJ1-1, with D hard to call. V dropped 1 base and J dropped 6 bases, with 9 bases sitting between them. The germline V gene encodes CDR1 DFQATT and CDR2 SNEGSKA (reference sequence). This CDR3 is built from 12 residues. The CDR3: CSARVGSPEAFF. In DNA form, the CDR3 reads TGCAGTGCTAGAGTGGGGAGCCCTGAAGCTTTCTTT.

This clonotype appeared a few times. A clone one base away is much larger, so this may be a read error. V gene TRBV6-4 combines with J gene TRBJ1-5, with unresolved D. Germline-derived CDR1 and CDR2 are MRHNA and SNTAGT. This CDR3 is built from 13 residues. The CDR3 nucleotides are TGTGCCGGCAGTGAAGCGTTCTATCAGCCCCAGCATTTT. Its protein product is CAGSEAFYQPQHF.

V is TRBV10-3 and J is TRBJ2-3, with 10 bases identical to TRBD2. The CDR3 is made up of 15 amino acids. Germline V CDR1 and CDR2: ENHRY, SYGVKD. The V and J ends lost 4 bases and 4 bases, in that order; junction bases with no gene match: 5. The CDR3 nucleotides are TGTGCCATCAGTGGGGCTAGCGGGAGAGCAGATACGCAGTATTTT. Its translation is CAISGASGRADTQYF.

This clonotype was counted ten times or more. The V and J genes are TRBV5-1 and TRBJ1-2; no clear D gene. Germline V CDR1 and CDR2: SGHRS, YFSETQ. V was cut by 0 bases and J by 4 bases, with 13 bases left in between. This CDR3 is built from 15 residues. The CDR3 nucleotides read TGCGCCAGCAGCTTGGAGGCGGCGTCAAGCTATGGCTACACCTTC. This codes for CASSLEAASSYGYTF.

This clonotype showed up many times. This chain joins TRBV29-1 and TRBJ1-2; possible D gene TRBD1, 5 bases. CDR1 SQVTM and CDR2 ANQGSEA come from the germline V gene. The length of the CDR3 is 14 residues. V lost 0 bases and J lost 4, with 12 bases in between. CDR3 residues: CSVEDNRTPYGYTF. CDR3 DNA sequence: TGCAGCGTTGAAGATAACAGGACACCCTATGGCTACACCTTC. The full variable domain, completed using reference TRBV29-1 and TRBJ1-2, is SAVISQKPSRDICQRGTSLTIQCQVDSQVTMMFWYRQQPGQSLTLIATANQGSEATYESGFVIDKFPISRPNLTFSTLTVSNMSPEDSSIYLCSVEDNRTPYGYTFGSGTRLTVV.

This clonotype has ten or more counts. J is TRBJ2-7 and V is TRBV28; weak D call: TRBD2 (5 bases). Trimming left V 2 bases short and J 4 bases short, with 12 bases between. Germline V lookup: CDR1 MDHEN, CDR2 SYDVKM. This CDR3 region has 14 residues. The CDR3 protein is CASSLAGNEYEQYF. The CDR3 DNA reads TGTGCCAGCAGTTTAGCGGGTAACGAATACGAGCAGTACTTC. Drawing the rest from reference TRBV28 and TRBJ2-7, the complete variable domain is DVKVTQSSRYLVKRTGEKVFLECVQDMDHENMFWYRQDPGLGLRLIYFSYDVKMKEKGDIPEGYSVSREKKERFSLILESASTNQTSMYLCASSLAGNEYEQYFGPGTRLTVT.

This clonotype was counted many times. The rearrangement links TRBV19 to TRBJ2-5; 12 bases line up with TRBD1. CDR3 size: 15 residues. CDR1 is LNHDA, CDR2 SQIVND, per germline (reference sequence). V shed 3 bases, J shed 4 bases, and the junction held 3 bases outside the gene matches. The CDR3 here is CASSMGQGARETQYF. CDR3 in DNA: TGTGCCAGTAGTATGGGACAGGGGGCACGAGAGACCCAGTACTTC.

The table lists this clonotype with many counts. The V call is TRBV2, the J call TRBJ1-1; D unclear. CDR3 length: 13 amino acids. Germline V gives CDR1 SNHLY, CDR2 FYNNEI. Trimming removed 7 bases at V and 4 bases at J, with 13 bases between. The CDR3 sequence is CASKDRVGTEAFF. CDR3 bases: TGTGCCAGCAAGGATAGGGTGGGCACTGAAGCTTTCTTT.

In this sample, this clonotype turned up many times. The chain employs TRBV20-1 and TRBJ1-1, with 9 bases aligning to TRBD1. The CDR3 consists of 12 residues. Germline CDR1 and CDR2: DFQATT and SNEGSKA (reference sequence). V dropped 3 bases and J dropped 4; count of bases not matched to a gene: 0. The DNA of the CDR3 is TGCAGTGCTAGGACAGGGGGCACTGAAGCTTTCTTT. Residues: CSARTGGTEAFF.

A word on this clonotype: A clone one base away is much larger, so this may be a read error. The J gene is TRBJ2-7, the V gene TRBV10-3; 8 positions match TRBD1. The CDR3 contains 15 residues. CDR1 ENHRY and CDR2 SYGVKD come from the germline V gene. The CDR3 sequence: CDSSPRRTGSYEQYF. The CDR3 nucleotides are TGTGACAGCAGCCCCCGACGGACAGGGTCCTACGAGCAGTACTTC.

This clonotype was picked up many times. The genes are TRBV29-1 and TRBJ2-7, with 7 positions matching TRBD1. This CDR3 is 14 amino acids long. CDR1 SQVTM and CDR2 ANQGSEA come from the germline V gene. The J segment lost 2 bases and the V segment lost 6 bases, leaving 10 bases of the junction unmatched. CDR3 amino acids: CSVRTGDGTYEQYF. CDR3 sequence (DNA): TGCAGCGTGCGTACAGGGGATGGTACCTACGAGCAGTACTTC.

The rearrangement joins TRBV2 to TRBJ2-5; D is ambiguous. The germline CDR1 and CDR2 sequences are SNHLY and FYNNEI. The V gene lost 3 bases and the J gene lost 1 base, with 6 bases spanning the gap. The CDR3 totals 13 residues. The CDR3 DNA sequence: TGTGCCAGCAGTGAGGGTCTCCAAGAGACCCAGTACTTC. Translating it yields CASSEGLQETQYF. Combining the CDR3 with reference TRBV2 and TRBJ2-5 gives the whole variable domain EPEVTQTPSHQVTQMGQEVILRCVPISNHLYFYWYRQILGQKVEFLVSFYNNEISEKSEIFDDQFSVERPDGSNFTLKIRSTKLEDSAMYFCASSEGLQETQYFGPGTRLLVL.

CDR3 region: CSVEGIGIPPQYF. CDR3 DNA: TGCAGCGTTGAGGGAATTGGGATCCCACCGCAGTATTTT. This chain links TRBV29-1 with TRBJ2-3, with unresolved D. Germline V CDR1 and CDR2: SQVTM, ANQGSEA. The CDR3 consists of 13 residues. Trimming left V 3 bases short and J 10 bases short, with 17 bases between.

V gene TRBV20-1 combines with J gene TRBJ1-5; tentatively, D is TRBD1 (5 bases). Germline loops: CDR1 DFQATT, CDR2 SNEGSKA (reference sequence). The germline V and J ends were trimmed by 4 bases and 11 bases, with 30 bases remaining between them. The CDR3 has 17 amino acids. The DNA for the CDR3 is TGCAGTGCTATCCGGGACTACCAGGTTCCAGCTCAAGAGACCCAGCATTTT. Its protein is CSAIRDYQVPAQETQHF.

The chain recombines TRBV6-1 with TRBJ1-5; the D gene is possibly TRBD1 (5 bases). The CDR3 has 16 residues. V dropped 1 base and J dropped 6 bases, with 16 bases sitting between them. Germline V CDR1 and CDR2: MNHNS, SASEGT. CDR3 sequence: CASSEVFGGSVQPQHF. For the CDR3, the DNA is TGTGCCAGCAGTGAAGTGTTCGGGGGATCTGTTCAGCCCCAGCATTTT.

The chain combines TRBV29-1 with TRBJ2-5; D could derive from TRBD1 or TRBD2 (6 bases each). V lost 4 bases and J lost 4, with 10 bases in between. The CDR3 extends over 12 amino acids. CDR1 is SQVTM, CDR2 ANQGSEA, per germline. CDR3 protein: CSVVGGPETQYF. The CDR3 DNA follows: TGCAGCGTTGTCGGGGGCCCAGAGACCCAGTACTTC.

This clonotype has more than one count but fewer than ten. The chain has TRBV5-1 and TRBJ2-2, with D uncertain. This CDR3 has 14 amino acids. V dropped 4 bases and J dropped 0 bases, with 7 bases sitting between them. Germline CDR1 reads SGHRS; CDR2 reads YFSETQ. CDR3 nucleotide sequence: TGCGCCAGCAGCAAGGACGCGAACACCGGGGAGCTGTTTTTT. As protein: CASSKDANTGELFF. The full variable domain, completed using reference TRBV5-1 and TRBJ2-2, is KAGVTQTPRYLIKTRGQQVTLSCSPISGHRSVSWYQQTPGQGLQFLFEYFSETQRNKGNFPGRFSGRQFSNSRSEMNVSTLELGDSALYLCASSKDANTGELFFGEGSRLTVL.

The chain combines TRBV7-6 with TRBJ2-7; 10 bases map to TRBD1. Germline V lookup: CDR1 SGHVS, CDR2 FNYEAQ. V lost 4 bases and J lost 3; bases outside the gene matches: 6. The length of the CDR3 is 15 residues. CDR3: CASSYGTGEGYEQYF. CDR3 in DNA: TGTGCCAGCAGCTACGGGACAGGGGAGGGCTACGAGCAGTACTTC.

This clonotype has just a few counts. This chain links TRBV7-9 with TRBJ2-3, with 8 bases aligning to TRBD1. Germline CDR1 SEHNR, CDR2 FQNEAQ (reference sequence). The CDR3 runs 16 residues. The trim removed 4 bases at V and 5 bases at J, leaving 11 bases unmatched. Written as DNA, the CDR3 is TGTGCCAGCAGCTCCGACATGACAGGGGCGAGAGATACGCAGTATTTT. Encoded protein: CASSSDMTGARDTQYF.

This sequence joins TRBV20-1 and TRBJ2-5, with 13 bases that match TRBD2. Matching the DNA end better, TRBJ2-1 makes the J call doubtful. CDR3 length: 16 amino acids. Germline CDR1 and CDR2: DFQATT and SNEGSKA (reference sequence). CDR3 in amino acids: CSAPRTSGRVLNEQFF. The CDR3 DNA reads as TGCAGTGCTCCAAGGACTAGCGGGAGAGTACTTAATGAGCAGTTCTTC.

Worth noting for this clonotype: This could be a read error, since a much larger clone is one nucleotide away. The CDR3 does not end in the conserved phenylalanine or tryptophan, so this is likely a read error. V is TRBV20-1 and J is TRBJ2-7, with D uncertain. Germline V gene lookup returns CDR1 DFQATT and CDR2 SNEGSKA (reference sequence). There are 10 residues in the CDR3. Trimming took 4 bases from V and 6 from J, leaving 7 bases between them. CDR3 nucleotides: TGCAGTGCTACTCGGGTCGAGCAGTACCTC. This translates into CSATRVEQYL.

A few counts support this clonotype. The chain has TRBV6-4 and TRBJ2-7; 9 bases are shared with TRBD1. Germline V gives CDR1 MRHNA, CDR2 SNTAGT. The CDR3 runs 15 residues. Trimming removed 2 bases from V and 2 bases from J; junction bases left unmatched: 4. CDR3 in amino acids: CASSDGQGKTYEQYF. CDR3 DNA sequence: TGTGCCAGCAGTGACGGACAGGGGAAAACCTACGAGCAGTACTTC.

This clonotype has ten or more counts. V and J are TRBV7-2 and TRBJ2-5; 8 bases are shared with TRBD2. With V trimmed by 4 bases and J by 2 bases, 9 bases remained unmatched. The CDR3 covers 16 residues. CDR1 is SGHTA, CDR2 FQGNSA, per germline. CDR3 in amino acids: CASSSSHRGGQETQYF. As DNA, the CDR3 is TGTGCCAGCAGCTCCTCCCACCGGGGGGGGCAAGAGACCCAGTACTTC.

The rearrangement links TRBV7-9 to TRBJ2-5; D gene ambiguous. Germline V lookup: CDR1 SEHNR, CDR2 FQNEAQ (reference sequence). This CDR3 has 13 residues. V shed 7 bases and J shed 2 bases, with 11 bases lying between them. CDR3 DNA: TGTGCCAGCAACCACGAAGTTCAAGAGACCCAGTACTTC. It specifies CASNHEVQETQYF.

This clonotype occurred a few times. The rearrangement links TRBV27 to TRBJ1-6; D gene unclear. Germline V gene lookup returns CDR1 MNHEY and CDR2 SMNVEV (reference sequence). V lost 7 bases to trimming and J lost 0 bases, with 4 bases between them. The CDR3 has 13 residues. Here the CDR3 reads CASTGSYNSPLHF. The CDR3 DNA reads TGTGCCAGCACGGGCTCCTATAATTCACCCCTCCACTTT.